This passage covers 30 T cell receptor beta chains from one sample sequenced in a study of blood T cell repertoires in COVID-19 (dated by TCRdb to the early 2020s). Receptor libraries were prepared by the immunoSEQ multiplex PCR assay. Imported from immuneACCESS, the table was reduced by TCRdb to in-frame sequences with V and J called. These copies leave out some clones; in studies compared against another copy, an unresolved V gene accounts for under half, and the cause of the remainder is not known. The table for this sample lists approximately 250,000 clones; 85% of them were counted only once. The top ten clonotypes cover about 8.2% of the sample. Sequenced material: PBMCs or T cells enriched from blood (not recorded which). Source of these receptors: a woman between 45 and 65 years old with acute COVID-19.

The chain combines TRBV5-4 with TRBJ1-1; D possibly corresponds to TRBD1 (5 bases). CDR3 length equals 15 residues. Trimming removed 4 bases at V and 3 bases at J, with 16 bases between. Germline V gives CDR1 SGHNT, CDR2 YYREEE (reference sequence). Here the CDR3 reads CASSRPPLGDTEAFF. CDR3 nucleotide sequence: TGTGCCAGCAGCCGCCCGCCCTTAGGGGACACTGAAGCTTTCTTT.

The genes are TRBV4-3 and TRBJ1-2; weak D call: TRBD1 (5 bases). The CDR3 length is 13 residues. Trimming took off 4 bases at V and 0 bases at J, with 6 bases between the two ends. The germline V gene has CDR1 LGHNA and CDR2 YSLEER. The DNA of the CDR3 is TGCGCCAGCAGCCGGGACTCTAACTATGGCTACACCTTC. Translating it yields CASSRDSNYGYTF.

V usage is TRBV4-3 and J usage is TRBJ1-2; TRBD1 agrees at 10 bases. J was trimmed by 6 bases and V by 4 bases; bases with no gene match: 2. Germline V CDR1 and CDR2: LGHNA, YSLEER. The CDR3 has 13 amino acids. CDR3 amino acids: CASSRGTGDGYTF. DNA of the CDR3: TGCGCCAGCAGCCGAGGGACAGGGGATGGCTACACCTTC.

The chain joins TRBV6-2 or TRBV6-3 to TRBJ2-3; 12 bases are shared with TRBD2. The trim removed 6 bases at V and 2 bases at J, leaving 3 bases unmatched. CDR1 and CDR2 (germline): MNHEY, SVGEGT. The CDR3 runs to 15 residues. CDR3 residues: CASSGLAGYTDTQYF. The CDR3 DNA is TGTGCCAGCAGCGGACTAGCGGGGTACACAGATACGCAGTATTTT.

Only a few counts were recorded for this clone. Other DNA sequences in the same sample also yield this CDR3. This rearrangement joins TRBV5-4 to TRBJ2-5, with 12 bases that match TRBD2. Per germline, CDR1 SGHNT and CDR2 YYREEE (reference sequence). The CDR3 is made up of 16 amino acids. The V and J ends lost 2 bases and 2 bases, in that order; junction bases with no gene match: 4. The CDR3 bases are TGTGCCAGCAGCTTCGGGCTAGCGGGGGGGCAAGAGACCCAGTACTTC. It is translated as CASSFGLAGGQETQYF.

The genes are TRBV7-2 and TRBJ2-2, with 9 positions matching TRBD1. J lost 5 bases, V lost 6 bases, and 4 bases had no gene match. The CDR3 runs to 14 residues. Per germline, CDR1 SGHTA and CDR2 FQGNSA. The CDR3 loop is CASRGQGFTGELFF. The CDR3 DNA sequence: TGTGCCAGCAGGGGACAGGGTTTTACCGGGGAGCTGTTTTTT.

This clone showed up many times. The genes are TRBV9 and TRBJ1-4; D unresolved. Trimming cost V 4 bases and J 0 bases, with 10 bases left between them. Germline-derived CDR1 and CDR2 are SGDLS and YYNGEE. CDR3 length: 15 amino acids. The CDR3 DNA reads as TGTGCCAGCAGCCCCCGGGGAGCAACTAATGAAAAACTGTTTTTT. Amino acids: CASSPRGATNEKLFF.

The CDR3 DNA follows: TGCGCCAGCAGCTTGGTCCCTGGAGGGGTGGGGTATGGCTACACCTTC. This encodes CASSLVPGGVGYGYTF. This chain links TRBV5-1 with TRBJ1-2, with D perhaps TRBD1 (5 bases). Germline V gene data show CDR1 as SGHRS and CDR2 as YFSETQ. This CDR3 has 16 amino acids. Trimming removed 0 bases at V and 5 bases at J, with 17 bases between.

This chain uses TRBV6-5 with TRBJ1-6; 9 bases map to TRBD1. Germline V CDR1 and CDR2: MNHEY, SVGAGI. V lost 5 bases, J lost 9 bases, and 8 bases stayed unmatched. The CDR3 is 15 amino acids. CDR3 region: CASSQRTGESSPLHF. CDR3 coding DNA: TGTGCCAGCAGTCAGAGGACAGGGGAAAGTTCACCCCTCCACTTT.

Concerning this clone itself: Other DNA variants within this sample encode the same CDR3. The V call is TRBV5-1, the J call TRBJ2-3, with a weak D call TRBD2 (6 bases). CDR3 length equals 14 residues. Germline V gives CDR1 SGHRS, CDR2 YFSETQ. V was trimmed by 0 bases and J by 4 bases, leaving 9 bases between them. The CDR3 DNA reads TGCGCCAGCAGCTTGGTCCCGGGGGCAGATACGCAGTATTTT. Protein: CASSLVPGADTQYF.

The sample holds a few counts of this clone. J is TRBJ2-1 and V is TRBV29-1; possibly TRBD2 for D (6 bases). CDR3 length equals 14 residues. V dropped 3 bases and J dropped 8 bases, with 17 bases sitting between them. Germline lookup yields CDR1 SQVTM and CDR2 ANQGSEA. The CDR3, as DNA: TGCAGCGTTGATTTCGCGACAAGGGAGGATGAGCAGTTCTTC. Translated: CSVDFATREDEQFF.

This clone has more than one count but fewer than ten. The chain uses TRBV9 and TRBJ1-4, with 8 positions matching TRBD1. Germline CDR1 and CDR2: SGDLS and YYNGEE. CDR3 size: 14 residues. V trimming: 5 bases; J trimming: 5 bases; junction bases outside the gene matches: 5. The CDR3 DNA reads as TGTGCCAGCAGTAGGGGACAGGAAAATGAAAAACTGTTTTTT. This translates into CASSRGQENEKLFF.

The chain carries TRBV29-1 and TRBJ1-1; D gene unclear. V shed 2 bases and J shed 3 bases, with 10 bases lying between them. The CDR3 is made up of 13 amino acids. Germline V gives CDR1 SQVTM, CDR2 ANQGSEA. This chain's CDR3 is CSVERGSDTEAFF. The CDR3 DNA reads TGCAGCGTTGAACGTGGAAGCGACACTGAAGCTTTCTTT.

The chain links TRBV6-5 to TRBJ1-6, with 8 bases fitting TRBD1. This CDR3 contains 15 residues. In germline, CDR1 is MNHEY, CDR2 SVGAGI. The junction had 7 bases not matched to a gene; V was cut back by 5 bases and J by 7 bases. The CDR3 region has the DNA TGTGCCAGCAGTCAGACAGGGGTGAGGAATTCACCCCTCCACTTT. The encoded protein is CASSQTGVRNSPLHF.

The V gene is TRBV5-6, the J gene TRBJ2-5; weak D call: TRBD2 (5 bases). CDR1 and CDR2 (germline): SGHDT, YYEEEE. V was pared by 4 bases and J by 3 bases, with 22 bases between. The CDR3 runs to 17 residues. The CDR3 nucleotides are TGTGCCAGCAGCCTGGCTGAGACGTGGGAGACTAAAGAGACCCAGTACTTC. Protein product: CASSLAETWETKETQYF.

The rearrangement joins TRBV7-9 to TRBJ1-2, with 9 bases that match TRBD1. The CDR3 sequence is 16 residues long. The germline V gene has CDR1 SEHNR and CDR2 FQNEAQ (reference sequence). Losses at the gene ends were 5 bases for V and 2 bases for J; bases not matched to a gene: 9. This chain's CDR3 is CASSHVRGQGNYGYTF. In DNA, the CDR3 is TGTGCCAGCAGCCACGTACGGGGACAGGGAAACTATGGCTACACCTTC.

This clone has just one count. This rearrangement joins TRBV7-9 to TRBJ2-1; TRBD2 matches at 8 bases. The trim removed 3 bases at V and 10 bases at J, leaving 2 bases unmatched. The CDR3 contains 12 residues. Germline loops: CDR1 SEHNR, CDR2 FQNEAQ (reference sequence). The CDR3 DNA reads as TGTGCCAGCAGCTTTCGGGGGGGAGAGCAGTTCTTC. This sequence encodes CASSFRGGEQFF.

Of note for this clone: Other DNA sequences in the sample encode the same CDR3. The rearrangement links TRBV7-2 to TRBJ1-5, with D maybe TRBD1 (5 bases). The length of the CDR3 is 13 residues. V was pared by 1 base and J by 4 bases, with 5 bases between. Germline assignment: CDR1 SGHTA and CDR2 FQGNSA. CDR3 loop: CASSLDRNQPQHF. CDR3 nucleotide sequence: TGTGCCAGCAGCTTAGACAGGAATCAGCCCCAGCATTTT.

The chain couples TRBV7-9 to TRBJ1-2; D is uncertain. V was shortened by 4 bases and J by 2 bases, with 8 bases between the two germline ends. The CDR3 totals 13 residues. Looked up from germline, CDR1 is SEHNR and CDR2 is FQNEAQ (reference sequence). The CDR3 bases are TGTGCCAGCAGCTCAGAACGAAACTATGGCTACACCTTC. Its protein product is CASSSERNYGYTF.

The CDR3 DNA sequence: TGTGCCAGCAGCACCTCGGGACAGCAGCCCCAGCATTTT. The encoded protein is CASSTSGQQPQHF. The V and J genes are TRBV9 and TRBJ1-5; 7 nucleotides line up with TRBD1. CDR1 is SGDLS, CDR2 YYNGEE, per germline. The CDR3 extends over 13 amino acids. The V and J ends lost 4 bases and 7 bases, in that order; junction bases with no gene match: 5. The full variable domain, completed using reference TRBV9 and TRBJ1-5, is DSGVTQTPKHLITATGQRVTLRCSPRSGDLSVYWYQQSLDQGLQFLIQYYNGEERAKGNILERFSAQQFPDLHSELNLSSLELGDSALYFCASSTSGQQPQHFGDGTRLSIL.

CDR3 sequence: CASRPGGVHTIYF. CDR3 in DNA: TGTGCCAGCCGGCCCGGGGGTGTACACACCATATATTTT. The chain is built from TRBV12-3 or TRBV12-4 and TRBJ1-3, with a weak D call TRBD1 (5 bases). The CDR3 loop spans 13 amino acids. V shed 8 bases and J shed 8 bases, with 16 bases lying between them.

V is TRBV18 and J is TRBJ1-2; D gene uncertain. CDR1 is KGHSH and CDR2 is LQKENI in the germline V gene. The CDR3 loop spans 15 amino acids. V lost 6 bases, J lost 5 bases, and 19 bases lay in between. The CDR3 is CASSPGLMAEYGYTF. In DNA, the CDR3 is TGTGCCAGCTCCCCTGGATTAATGGCGGAATATGGCTACACCTTC.

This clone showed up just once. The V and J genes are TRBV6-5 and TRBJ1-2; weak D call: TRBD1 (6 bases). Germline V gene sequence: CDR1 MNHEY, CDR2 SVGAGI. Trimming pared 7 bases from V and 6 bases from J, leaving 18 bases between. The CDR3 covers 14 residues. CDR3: CASKGLTGINGYTF. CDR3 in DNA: TGTGCCAGCAAAGGACTTACAGGGATCAATGGCTACACCTTC.

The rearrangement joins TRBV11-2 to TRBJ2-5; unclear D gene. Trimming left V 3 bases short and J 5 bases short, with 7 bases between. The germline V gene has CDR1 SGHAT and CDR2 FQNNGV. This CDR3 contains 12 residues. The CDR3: CASSLPRETQYF. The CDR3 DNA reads TGTGCCAGCAGCTTGCCTCGGGAGACCCAGTACTTC.

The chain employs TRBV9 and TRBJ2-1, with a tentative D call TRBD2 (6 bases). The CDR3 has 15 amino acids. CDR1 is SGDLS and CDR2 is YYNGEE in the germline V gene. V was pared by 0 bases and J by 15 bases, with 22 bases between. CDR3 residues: CASSVGDRIADAGFF. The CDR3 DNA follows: TGTGCCAGCAGCGTAGGAGACAGAATAGCGGACGCCGGGTTCTTC.

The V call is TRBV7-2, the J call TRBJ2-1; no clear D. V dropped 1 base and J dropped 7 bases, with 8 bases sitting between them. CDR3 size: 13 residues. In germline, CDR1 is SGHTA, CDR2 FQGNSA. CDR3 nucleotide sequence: TGTGCCAGCAGCTTAGATTCCAGGAATGAGCAGTTCTTC. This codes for CASSLDSRNEQFF.

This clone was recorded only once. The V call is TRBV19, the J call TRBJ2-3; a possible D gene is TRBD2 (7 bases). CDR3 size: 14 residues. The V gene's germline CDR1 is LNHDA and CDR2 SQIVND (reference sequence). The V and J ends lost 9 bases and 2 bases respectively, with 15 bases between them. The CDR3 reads CASWGGAITDTQYF. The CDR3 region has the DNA TGTGCCAGCTGGGGGGGGGCCATCACAGATACGCAGTATTTT.

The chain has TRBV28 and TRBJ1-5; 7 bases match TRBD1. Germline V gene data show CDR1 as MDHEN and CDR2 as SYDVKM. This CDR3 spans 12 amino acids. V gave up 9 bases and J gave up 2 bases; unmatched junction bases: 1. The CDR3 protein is CASGQGNQPQHF. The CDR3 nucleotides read TGTGCCAGTGGACAGGGCAATCAGCCCCAGCATTTT.

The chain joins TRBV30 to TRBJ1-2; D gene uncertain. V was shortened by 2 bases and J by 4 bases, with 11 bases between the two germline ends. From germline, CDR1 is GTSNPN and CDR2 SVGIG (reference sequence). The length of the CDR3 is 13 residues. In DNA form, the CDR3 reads TGTGCCTGGAGTCCTTATAGATCCTATGGCTACACCTTC. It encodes CAWSPYRSYGYTF.

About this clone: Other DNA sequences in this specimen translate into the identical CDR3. In DNA form, the CDR3 reads TGCGCCAGCAGCTTGTCAGGGTCCGAGACCCAGTACTTC. Encoded protein: CASSLSGSETQYF. The V gene is TRBV5-1, the J gene TRBJ2-5; tentative D call: TRBD1 (5 bases). Deletions cut 1 base from V and 5 bases from J, with 9 bases between. The CDR3 is 13 amino acids. In germline, CDR1 is SGHRS, CDR2 YFSETQ.